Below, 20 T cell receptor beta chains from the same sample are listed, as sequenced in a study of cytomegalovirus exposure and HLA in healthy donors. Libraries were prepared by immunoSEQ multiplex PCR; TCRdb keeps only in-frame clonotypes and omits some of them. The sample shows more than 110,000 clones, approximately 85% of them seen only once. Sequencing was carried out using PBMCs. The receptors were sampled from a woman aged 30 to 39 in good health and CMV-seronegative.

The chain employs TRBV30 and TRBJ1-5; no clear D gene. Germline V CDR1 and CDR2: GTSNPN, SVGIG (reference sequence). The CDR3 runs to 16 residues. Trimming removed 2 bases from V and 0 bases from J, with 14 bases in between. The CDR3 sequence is CAWSPPTGYSNQPQHF. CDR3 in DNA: TGTGCCTGGAGTCCCCCAACGGGGTATAGCAATCAGCCCCAGCATTTT.

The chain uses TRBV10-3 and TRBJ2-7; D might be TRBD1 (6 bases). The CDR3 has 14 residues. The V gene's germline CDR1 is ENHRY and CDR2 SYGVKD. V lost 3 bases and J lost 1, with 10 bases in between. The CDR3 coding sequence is TGTGCCATCAGTGAACCCGGACAGTCCTACGAGCAGTACTTC. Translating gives CAISEPGQSYEQYF.

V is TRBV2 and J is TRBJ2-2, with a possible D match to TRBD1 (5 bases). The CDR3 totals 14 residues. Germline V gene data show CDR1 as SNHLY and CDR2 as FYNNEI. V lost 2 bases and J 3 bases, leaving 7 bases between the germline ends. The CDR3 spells CASSERQHTGELFF. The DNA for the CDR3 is TGTGCCAGCAGTGAAAGACAGCACACCGGGGAGCTGTTTTTT.

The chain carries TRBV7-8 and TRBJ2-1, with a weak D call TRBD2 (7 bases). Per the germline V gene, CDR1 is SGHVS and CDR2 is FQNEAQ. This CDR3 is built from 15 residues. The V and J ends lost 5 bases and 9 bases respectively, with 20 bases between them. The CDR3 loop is CASSPVGGAIGEQFF. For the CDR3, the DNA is TGTGCCAGCAGCCCGGTTGGGGGGGCCATCGGTGAGCAGTTCTTC.

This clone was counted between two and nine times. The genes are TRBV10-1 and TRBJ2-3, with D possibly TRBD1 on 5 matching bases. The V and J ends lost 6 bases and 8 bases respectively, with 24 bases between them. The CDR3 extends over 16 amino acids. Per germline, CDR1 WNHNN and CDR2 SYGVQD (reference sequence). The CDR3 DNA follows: TGCGCCAGCAGGCCACACCCCAGGGAACCCCGGAGTACGCAGTATTTT. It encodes CASRPHPREPRSTQYF.

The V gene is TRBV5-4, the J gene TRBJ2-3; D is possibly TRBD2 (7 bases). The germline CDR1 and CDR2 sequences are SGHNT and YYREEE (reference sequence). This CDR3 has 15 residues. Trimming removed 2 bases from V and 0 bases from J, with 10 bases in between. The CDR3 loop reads CASSFGGASTDTQYF. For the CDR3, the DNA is TGTGCCAGCAGCTTTGGGGGGGCAAGCACAGATACGCAGTATTTT. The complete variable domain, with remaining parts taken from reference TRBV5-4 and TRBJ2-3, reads ETGVTQSPTHLIKTRGQQVTLRCSSQSGHNTVSWYQQALGQGPQFIFQYYREEENGRGNFPPRFSGLQFPNYSSELNVNALELDDSALYLCASSFGGASTDTQYFGPGTRLTVL.

The CDR3 DNA sequence: TGCGCCAGCAGCTTGGTTGGTAGCGGACAGGGGGCTGAAAAACTGTTTTTT. It codes for CASSLVGSGQGAEKLFF. The chain employs TRBV5-1 and TRBJ1-4, with 11 bases lining up with TRBD1. The CDR3 sequence is 17 residues long. Looked up from germline, CDR1 is SGHRS and CDR2 is YFSETQ. Losses at the gene ends were 0 bases for V and 7 bases for J; bases not matched to a gene: 8.

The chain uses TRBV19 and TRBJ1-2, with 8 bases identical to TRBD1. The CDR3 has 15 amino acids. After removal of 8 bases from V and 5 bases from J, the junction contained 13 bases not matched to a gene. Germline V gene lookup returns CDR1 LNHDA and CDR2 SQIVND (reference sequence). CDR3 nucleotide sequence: TGTGCCAGTGTGGGACAGGCAGCCGGCGCTTATGGCTACACCTTC. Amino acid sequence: CASVGQAAGAYGYTF.

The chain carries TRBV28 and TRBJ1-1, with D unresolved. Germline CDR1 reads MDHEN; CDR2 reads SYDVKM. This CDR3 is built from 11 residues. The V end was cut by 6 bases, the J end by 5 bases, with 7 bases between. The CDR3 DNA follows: TGTGCCAGCAGGACAAGGACTGAAGCTTTCTTT. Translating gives CASRTRTEAFF.

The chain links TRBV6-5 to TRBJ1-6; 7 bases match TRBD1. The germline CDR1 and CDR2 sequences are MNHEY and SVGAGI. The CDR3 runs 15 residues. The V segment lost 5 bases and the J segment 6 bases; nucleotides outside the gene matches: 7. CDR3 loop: CASSPGTDLNSPLHF. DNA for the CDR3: TGTGCCAGCAGTCCTGGGACAGATCTTAATTCACCCCTCCACTTT.

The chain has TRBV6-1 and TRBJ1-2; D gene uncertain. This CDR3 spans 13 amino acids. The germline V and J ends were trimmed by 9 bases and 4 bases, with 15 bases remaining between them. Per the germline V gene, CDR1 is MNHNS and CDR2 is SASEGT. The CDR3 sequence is CASDQESGYGYTF. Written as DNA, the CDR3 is TGTGCCAGTGACCAAGAGTCGGGCTATGGCTACACCTTC.

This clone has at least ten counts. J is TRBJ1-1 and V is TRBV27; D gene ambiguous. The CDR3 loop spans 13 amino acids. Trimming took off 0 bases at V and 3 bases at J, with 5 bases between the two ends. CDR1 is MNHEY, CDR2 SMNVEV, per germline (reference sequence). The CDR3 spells CASSLSEDTEAFF. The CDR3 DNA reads TGTGCCAGCAGTTTATCGGAGGACACTGAAGCTTTCTTT.

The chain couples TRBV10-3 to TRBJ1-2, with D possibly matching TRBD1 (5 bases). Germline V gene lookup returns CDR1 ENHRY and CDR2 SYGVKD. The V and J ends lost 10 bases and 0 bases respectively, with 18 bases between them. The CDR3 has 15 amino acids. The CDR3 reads CANNQTRTPNYGYTF. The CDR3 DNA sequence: TGTGCCAACAACCAAACCCGGACACCTAACTATGGCTACACCTTC.

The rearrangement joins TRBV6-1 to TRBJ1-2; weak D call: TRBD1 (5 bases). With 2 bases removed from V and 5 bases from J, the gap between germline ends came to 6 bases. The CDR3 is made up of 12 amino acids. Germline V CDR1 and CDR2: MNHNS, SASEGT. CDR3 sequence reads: CASSEPGYGYTF. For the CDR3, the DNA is TGTGCCAGCAGTGAACCAGGGTATGGCTACACCTTC.

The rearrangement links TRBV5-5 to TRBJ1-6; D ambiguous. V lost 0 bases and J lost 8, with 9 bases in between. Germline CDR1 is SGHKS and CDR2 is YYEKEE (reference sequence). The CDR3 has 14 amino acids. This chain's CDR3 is CASSLELVDSPLHF. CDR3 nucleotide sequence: TGTGCCAGCAGCTTGGAACTAGTGGATTCACCCCTCCACTTT.

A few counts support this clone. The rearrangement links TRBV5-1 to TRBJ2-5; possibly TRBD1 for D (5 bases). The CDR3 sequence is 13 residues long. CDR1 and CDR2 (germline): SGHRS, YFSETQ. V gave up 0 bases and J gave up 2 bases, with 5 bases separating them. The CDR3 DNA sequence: TGCGCCAGCAGCTTGGGGACACAAGAGACCCAGTACTTC. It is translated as CASSLGTQETQYF.

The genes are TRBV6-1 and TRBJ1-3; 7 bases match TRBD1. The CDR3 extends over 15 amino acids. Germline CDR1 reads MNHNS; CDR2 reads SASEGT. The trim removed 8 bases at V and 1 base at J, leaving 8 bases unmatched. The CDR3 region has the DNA TGTGCCAGCGTCTTTGGGACAGTTTCTGGAAACACCATATATTTT. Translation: CASVFGTVSGNTIYF.

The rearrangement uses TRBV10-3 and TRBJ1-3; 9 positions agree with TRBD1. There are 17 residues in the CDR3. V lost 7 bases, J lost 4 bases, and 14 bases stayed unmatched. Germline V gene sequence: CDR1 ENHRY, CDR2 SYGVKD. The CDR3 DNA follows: TGTGCCATCAAAGGGGGATGGGACAGGGAATCAGGAAACACCATATATTTT. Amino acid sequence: CAIKGGWDRESGNTIYF.

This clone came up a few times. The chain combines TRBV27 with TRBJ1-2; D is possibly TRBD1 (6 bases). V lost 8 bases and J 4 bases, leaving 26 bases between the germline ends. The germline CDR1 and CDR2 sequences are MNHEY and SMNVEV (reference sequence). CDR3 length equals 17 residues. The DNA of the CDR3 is TGTGCCAGCCTGGGACTAAAAGAACAGGGTACCGGCTATGGCTACACCTTC. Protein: CASLGLKEQGTGYGYTF.

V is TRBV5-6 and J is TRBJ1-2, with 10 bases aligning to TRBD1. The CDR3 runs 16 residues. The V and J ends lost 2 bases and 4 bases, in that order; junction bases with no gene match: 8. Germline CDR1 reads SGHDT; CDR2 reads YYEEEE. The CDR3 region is CASSFLTGGATYGYTF. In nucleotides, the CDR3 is TGTGCCAGCAGCTTTCTGACAGGGGGCGCCACCTATGGCTACACCTTC. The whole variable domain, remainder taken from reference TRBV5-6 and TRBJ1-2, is DAGVTQSPTHLIKTRGQQVTLRCSPKSGHDTVSWYQQALGQGPQFIFQYYEEEERQRGNFPDRFSGHQFPNYSSELNVNALLLGDSALYLCASSFLTGGATYGYTFGSGTRLTVV.